This T cell receptor beta chain was captured by sequencing in a study of regulatory T cells in long-lasting Graves disease. Findings and limits, study-wide: Exclusively peripheral blood, rather than thyroid tissue, was studied. Accuracy could have been hurt by small sample size. Relative to newly diagnosed Graves' patients, persistent ones had lower TCR diversity.

This clonotype was observed a handful of times. The antigen remains undetermined. The CDR3 is made up of 16 amino acids. V lost 5 bases and J lost 5; bases outside the gene matches: 8. Noted time point: newly diagnosed GD, antithyroid drugs for less than 3 months. RNA from PBMCs was the source of the TCR library. Libraries of TCR beta came from iRepertoire HTBI primers plus Arm-PCR of CDR3 regions. In TCRdb, the multiplex PCR reads were re-called with MiXCR into one record per CDR3 protein. The sample records 350,000 to 500,000 distinct CDR3 sequences, about 15% being singletons. The sample was also linked to a second study, of T cells in Graves' hyperthyroidism and ophthalmopathy. As that study records: Every diagnosis used clinical symptoms, serum thyroxine and TRAb, thyroid ultrasound and orbital computed tomography.

The specimen was peripheral blood mononuclear cells (PBMCs), collected at new diagnosis, from a patient treated with antithyroid drugs. The J gene is TRBJ2-1, the V gene TRBV12-3 or TRBV12-4, with 11 bases aligning to TRBD1. This TCR derives from a woman aged 50 to 60 with Graves disease. For the CDR3, the DNA is TGTGCCAGCAGTCCCGAGGACAGGGGGCATCACAATGAGCAGTTCTTC. As protein: CASSPEDRGHHNEQFF.